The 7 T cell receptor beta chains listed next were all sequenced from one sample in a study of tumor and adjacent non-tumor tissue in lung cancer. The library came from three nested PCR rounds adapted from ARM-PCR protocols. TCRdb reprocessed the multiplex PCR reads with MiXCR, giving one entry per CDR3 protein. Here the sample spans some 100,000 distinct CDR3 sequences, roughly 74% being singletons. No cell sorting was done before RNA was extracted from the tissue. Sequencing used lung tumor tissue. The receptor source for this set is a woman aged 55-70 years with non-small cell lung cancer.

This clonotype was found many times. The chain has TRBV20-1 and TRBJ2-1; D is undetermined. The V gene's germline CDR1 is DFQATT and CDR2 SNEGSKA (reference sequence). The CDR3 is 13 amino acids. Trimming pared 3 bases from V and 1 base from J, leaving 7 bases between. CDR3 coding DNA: TGCAGTGCTAGGGATGGTTCCTACAATGAGCAGTTCTTC. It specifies CSARDGSYNEQFF.

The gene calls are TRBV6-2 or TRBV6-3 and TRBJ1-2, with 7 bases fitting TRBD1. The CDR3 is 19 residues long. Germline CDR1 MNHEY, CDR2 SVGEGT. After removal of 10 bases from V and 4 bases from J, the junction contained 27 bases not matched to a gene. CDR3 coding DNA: TGTGCCAACAGCCAAAACGAAAGGGACAGCGACTTTAAAGGCTATGGCTACACCTTC. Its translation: CANSQNERDSDFKGYGYTF.

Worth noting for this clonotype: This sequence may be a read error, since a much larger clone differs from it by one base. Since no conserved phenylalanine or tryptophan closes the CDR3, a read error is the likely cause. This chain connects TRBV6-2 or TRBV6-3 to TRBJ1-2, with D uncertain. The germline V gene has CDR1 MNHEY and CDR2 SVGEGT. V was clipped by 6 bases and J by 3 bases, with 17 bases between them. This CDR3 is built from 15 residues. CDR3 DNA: TGTGCCAGCAGATACGCACCAACGACCTACTATGGCTACACCTCC. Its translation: CASRYAPTTYYGYTS.

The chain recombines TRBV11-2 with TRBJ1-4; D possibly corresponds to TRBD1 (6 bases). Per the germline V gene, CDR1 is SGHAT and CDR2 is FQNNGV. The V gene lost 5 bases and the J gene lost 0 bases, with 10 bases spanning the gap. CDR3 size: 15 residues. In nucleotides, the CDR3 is TGTGCCAGCAGCCAGGACAGTGCAACTAATGAAAAACTGTTTTTT. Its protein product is CASSQDSATNEKLFF.

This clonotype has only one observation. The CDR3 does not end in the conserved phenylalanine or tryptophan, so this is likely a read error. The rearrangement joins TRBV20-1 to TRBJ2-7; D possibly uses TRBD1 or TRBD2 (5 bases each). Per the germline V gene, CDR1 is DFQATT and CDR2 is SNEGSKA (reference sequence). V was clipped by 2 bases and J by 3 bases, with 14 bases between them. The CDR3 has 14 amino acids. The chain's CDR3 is CSARTRGTLYEQYI. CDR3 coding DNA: TGCAGTGCTAGAACTAGAGGGACCCTCTACGAGCAGTACATC.

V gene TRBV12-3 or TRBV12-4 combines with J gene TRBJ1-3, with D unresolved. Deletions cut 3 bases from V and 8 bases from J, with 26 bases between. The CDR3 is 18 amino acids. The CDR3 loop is CASSFRRLGGSLGDTIYF. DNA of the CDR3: TGTGCCAGCAGTTTCCGACGTTTGGGAGGAAGTCTGGGAGACACCATATATTTT.

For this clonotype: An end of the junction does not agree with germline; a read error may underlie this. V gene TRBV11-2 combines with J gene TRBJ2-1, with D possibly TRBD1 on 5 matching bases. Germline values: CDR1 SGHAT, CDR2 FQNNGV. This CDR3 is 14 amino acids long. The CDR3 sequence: CVSSLGKGVLSNFF. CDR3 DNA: TGTGTCAGCAGCTTAGGGAAAGGGGTCTTAAGTAATTTCTTC.